Reported below is one TCR beta chain. As yet, its antigen is unknown. This sample stems from a study of identical twins. CDR1 and CDR2 (germline): SEHNR, FQNEAQ (reference sequence). Germline trimming cut 5 bases from V and 6 bases from J; bases unmatched to any gene: 12. This CDR3 has 16 amino acids. General observations from the study: Conclusions were based on cross-sectional statistical analysis, without following the same donors. Less excess twin sharing appeared in beta out-of-frame sequences.

Template switching created a universal primer site, and the cDNA included unique molecular identifiers. In TCRdb, the 5' RACE reads were re-called with MiXCR into one record per CDR3 protein. The table records a few hundred thousand distinct CDR3 sequences, 6.5% to 9.5% of them present only once. These data were likewise used in another study, on yellow fever vaccine responses in identical twins.

The receptor's source is a woman aged 18-29 years in good health. The sequencing input was memory (CD45RO+) T cells sorted from blood. The V gene is TRBV7-9, the J gene TRBJ2-7, with 11 bases lining up with TRBD1. DNA of the CDR3: TGTGCCAGCAGCGGGTCACGAGGACAGGGGGCGGGCGAGCAGTACTTC. It specifies CASSGSRGQGAGEQYF.